This section outlines one TCR beta chain sequence together with its context. As yet, its antigen is unknown. A single record per CDR3 protein comes from TCRdb applying MiXCR to the reads. The sample gives approximately 400,000 distinct CDR3 sequences, about a third of which show up once; about 13% is in the top ten. The CDR3 is made up of 13 amino acids. V dropped 7 bases and J dropped 4 bases, with 10 bases sitting between them. This record belongs to a study of T cell repertoires in cytomegalovirus infection. Notes on the study in general: It was HLA-C-restricted CMV-specific TCR beta clonotypes that dominated the response ex vivo.

The TCR sequence derives from a human donor in good health (CMV status not recorded). Some clones in this sample may be carry-over from other donors' samples. The genes are TRBV12-3 or TRBV12-4 and TRBJ2-2; D ambiguous. The sample taken for sequencing was PBMCs. The CDR3 nucleotides read TGTGCCAGCATCGGCAGGAGCACCGGGGAGCTGTTTTTT. As protein: CASIGRSTGELFF.